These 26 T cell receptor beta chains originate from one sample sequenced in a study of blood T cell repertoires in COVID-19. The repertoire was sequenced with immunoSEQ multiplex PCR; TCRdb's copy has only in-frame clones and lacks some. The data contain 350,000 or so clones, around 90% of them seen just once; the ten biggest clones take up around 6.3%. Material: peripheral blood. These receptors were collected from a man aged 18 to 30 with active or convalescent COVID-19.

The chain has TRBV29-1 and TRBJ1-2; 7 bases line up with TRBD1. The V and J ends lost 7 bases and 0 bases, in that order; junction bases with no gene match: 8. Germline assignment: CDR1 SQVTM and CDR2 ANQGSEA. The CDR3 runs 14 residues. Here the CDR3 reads CSGGTALANYGYTF. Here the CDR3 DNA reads TGCAGCGGAGGGACAGCCTTGGCTAACTATGGCTACACCTTC.

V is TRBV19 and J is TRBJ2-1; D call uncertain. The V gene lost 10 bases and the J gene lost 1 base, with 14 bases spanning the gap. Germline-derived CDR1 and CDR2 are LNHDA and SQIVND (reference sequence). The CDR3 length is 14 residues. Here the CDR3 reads CATKNEASYNEQFF. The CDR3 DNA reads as TGTGCCACCAAAAACGAAGCTTCCTACAATGAGCAGTTCTTC.

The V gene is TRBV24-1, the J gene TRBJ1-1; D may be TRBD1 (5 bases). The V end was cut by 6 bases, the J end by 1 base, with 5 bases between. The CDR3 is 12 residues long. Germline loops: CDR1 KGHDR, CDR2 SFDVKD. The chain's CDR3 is CATSTGNTEAFF. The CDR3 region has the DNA TGTGCCACCAGTACAGGGAACACTGAAGCTTTCTTT.

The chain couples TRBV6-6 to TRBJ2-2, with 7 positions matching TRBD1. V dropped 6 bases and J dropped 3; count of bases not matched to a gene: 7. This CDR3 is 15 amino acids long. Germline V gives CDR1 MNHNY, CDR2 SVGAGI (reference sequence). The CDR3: CASRDRSRDTGELFF. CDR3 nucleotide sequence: TGTGCCAGCAGGGACAGGTCAAGGGACACCGGGGAGCTGTTTTTT.

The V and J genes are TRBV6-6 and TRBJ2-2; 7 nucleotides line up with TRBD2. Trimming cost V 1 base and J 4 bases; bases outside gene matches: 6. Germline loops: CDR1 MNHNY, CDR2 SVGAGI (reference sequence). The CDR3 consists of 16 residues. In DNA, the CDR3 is TGTGCCAGCAGTTACTTTACGGGAGGTAGCACCGGGGAGCTGTTTTTT. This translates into CASSYFTGGSTGELFF.

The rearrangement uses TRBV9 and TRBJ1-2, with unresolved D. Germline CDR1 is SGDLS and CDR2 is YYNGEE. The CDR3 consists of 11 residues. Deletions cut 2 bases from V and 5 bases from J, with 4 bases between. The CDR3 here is CASSVGYGYTF. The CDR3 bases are TGTGCCAGCAGCGTCGGGTATGGCTACACCTTC.

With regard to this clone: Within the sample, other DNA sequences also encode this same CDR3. CDR3 coding DNA: TGTGCCAGCTCACCCCGGACAGGACAAGAGACCCAGTACTTC. Encoded protein: CASSPRTGQETQYF. The chain couples TRBV18 to TRBJ2-5, with 7 bases aligning to TRBD1. Germline V CDR1 and CDR2: KGHSH, LQKENI. Trimming removed 3 bases from V and 2 bases from J; junction bases left unmatched: 3. The CDR3 is 14 amino acids.

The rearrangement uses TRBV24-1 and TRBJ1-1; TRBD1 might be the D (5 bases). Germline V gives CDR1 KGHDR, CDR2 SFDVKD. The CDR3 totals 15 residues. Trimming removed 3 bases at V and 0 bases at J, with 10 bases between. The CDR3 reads CATSDGAVMNTEAFF. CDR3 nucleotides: TGTGCCACCAGTGATGGGGCGGTGATGAACACTGAAGCTTTCTTT.

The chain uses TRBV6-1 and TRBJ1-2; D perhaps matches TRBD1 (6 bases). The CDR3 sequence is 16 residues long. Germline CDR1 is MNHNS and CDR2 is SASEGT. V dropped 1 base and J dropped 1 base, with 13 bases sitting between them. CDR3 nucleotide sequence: TGTGCCAGCAGTGAAGGTATCACAGGGTATAACTATGGCTACACCTTC. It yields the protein CASSEGITGYNYGYTF.

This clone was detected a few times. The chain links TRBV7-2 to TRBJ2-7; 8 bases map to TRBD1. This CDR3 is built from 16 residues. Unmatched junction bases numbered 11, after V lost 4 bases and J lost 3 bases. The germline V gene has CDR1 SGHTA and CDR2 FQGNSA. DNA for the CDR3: TGTGCCAGCAGCTCTTTGCCAGGACAGGGAGTCTACGAGCAGTACTTC. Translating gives CASSSLPGQGVYEQYF.

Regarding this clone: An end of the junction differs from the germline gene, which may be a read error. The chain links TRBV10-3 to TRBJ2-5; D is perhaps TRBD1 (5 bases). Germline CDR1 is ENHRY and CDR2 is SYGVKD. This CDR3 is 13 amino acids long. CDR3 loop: CAISAGFQETQYF. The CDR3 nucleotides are TGTGCCATTAGTGCAGGGTTCCAAGAGACCCAGTACTTC.

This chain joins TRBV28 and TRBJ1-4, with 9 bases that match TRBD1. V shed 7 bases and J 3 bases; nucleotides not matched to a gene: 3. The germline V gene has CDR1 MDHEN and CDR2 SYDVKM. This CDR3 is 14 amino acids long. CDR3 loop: CASIQGAANEKLFF. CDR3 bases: TGTGCCAGCATACAGGGGGCGGCTAATGAAAAACTGTTTTTT.

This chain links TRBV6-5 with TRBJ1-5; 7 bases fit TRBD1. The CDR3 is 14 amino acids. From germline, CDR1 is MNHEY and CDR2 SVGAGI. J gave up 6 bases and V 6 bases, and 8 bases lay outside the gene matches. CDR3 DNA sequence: TGTGCCAGCAGGGACAGGAACTTGCTTCAGCCCCAGCATTTT. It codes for CASRDRNLLQPQHF.

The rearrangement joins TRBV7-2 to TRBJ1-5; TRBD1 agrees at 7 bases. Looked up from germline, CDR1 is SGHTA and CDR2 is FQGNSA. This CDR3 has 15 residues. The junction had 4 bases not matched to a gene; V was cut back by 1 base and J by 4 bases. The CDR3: CASSLEGARNQPQHF. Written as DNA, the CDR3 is TGTGCCAGCAGCTTAGAGGGGGCACGGAATCAGCCCCAGCATTTT.

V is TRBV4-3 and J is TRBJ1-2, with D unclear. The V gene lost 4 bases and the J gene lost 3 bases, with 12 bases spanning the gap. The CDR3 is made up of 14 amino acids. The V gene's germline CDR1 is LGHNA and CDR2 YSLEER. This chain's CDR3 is CASSPSWRDYGYTF. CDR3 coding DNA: TGCGCCAGCAGCCCCTCATGGCGGGACTATGGCTACACCTTC.

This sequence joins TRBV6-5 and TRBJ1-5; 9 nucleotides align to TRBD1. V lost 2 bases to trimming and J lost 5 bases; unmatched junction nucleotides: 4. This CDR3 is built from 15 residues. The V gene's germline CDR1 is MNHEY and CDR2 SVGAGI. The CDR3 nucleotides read TGTGCCAGCAGTTACGGGACAGGGAGGGATCAGCCCCAGCATTTT. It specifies CASSYGTGRDQPQHF.

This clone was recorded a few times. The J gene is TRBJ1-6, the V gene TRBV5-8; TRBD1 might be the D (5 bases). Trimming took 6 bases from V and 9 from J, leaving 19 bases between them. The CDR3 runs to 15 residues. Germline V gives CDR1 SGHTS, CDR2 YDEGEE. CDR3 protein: CASTGWALRASPLHF. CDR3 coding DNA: TGTGCCAGCACCGGTTGGGCGCTCAGGGCTTCACCCCTCCACTTT.

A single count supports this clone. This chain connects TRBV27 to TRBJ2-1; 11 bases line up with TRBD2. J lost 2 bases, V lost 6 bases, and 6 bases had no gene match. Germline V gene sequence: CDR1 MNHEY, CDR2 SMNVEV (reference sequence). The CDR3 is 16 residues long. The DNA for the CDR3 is TGTGCCAGCAGCCTTAATAGCGGGGGGGCCTACAATGAGCAGTTCTTC. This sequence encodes CASSLNSGGAYNEQFF.

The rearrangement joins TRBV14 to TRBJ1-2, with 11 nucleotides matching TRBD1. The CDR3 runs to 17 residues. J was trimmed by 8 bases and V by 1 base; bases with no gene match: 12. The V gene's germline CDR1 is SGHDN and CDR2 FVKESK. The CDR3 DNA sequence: TGTGCCAGCAGCCAAGGGACAGGGGGCCCTGGGTTAGAAGGCTACACCTTC. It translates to CASSQGTGGPGLEGYTF.

CDR3 DNA: TGTGCCAGCAATCCCAGCGGAGGAAGGGTCGGACCCCAGCATTTT. This translates into CASNPSGGRVGPQHF. J is TRBJ1-5 and V is TRBV6-5; no clear D gene. The CDR3 is 15 residues long. Looked up from germline, CDR1 is MNHEY and CDR2 is SVGAGI. The V and J ends lost 7 bases and 10 bases respectively, with 23 bases between them.

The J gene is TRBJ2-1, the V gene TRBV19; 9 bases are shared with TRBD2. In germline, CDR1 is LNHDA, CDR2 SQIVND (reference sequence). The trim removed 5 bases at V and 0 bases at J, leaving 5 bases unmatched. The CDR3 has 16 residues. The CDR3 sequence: CASSLETSGSYNEQFF. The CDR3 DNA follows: TGTGCCAGTAGTCTTGAGACTAGCGGCTCCTACAATGAGCAGTTCTTC.

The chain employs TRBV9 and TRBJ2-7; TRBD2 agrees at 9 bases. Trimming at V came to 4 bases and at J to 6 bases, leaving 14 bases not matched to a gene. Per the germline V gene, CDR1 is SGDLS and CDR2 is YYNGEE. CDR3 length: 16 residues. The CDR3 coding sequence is TGTGCCAGCAGCTCCAACCCGGGACTAGCACCCGGCGAGCAGTACTTC. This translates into CASSSNPGLAPGEQYF. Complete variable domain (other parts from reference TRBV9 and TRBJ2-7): DSGVTQTPKHLITATGQRVTLRCSPRSGDLSVYWYQQSLDQGLQFLIQYYNGEERAKGNILERFSAQQFPDLHSELNLSSLELGDSALYFCASSSNPGLAPGEQYFGPGTRLTVT.

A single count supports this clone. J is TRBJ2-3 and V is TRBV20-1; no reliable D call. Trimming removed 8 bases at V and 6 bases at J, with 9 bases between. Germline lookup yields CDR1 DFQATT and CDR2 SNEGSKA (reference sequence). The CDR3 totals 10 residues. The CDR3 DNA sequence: TGCAGTCTATGGTTGGATACGCAGTATTTT. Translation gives CSLWLDTQYF.

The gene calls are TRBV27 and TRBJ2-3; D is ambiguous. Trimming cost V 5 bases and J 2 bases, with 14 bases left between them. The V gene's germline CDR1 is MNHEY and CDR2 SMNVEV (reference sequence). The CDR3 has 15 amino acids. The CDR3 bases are TGTGCCAGCAGTCCTTTGGGCCAAGTCACAGATACGCAGTATTTT. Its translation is CASSPLGQVTDTQYF.

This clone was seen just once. This CDR3 reads CASSLALRAKETQYF. For the CDR3, the DNA is TGTGCCAGCAGCCTGGCTCTTAGAGCGAAAGAGACCCAGTACTTC. This rearrangement joins TRBV5-6 to TRBJ2-5; D gene uncertain. V was shortened by 4 bases and J by 3 bases, with 16 bases between the two germline ends. There are 15 residues in the CDR3. The germline V gene has CDR1 SGHDT and CDR2 YYEEEE.

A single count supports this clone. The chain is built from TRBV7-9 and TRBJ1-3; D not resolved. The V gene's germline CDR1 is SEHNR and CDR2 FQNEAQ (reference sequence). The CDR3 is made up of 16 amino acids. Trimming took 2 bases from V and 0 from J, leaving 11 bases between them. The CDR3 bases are TGTGCCAGCAGCTTATTTACCACTAGCTCTGGAAACACCATATATTTT. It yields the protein CASSLFTTSSGNTIYF.